The clone carrying this T cell receptor beta chain appeared a few times. TCRdb used MiXCR to reprocess the RT-PCR reads, holding one entry per CDR3 protein. Of about a million distinct CDR3 sequences listed, roughly 18% are singletons. These data belong to a study of patients and donors after allogeneic stem cell transplantation. CDR1 and CDR2 (germline): DFQATT, SNEGSKA (reference sequence). The CDR3 has 13 residues. Trimming pared 3 bases from V and 2 bases from J, leaving 11 bases between. The chain links TRBV20-1 to TRBJ2-7; D gene ambiguous. The origin of this receptor is a human donor who was either an allogeneic HSCT recipient or a stem cell or donor lymphocyte infusion donor (not recorded which). It is not recorded whose cells these are; they may come from a transplant donor. Material for sequencing was blood, either unsorted or a sorted T cell fraction (not recorded which). The CDR3 DNA reads as TGCAGTGCTAGGATTCGACCGACCTACGAGCAGTACTTC. Protein product: CSARIRPTYEQYF.